This T cell receptor (beta chain) was recorded in a study of T cell repertoires in cytomegalovirus infection. In this sample, this clonotype turned up many times. Antigen unknown. MiXCR, applied by TCRdb to the reads, yields one record per CDR3 protein. The sample consists of about 130,000 distinct CDR3 sequences, about 24% of them appearing once. Sample: PBMCs, sequenced either directly or after in vitro stimulation (not recorded which). The sequence came from a human donor in good health (CMV status not recorded). Some clones in this sample may be carry-over from other donors' samples.

The CDR3 nucleotides are TGTGCCAGCAGTTACTCGAAGGTCAATTCACCCCTCCACTTT. This translates into CASSYSKVNSPLHF. The chain has TRBV6-5 and TRBJ1-6; no definite D call. V lost 0 bases and J lost 7, with 7 bases in between. Germline CDR1 reads MNHEY; CDR2 reads SVGAGI. This CDR3 is built from 14 residues.